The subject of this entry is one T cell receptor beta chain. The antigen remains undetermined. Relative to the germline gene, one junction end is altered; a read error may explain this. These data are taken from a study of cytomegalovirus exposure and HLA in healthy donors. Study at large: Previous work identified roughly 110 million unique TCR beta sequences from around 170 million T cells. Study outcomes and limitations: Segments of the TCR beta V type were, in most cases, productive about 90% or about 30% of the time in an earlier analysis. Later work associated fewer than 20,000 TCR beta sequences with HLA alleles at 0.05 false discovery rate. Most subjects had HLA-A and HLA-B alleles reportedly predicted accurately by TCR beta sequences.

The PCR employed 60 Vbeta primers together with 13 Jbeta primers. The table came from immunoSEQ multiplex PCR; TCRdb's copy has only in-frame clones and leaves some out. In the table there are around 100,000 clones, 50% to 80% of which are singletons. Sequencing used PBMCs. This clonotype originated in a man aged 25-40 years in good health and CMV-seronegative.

The CDR3 region is CASKFEQALSNQPRHF. In DNA form, the CDR3 reads TGTGCCAGCAAATTTGAACAGGCCCTTAGCAATCAGCCCCGGCATTTT. The V and J genes are TRBV2 and TRBJ1-5, with D perhaps TRBD1 (5 bases). The CDR3 is 16 residues long. Germline assignment: CDR1 SNHLY and CDR2 FYNNEI.